This TCR beta chain was recorded in a study of blood T cell repertoires in COVID-19 (TCRdb year 2020). As for the study more broadly: Collaborator samples came from the United States, Italy and Spain and covered acute and convalescent phases of COVID-19. The sample metadata nearly always contained a de-identified subject ID, COVID-19 status, age in years and sex. Samples came from the ongoing ImmuneRACE study (first 160 participants) plus 1,254 subjects from 6 global collaborators. The material from the prospective study consisted of cDNA or gDNA derived from T cells, B-cell-depleted T cells, or PBMCs. The repertoires were made available in a free public database intended to serve as a resource for research on the immune response to SARS-CoV-2. Where available, HLA class I and class II types were taken from metadata supplied by the sample provider and were not determined by assay-based typing. Deeply sampled blood TCRbeta repertoires from subjects exposed to, actively infected with, or recovered from COVID-19 were included in the dataset. What the authors observed across the whole study: Clinical and demographic metadata were provided uncurated, with the amount varying by source and participant.

Each collaborating institution followed its own protocols to collect whole blood in K2EDTA tubes. For TCRbeta analysis, collaborator samples were shipped as frozen whole blood, as isolated PBMCs, or as DNA extracted from either sample type. Compared with germline, V lacks 4 bases and J lacks 0 bases; bases without a gene match: 12. The CDR3 has 17 amino acids, counting the end cysteine and phenylalanine. The DNA shown is the 51-base CDR3, in frame from base 1. The germline V gene supplies CDR1 SQVTM and CDR2 ANQGSEA. TCRbeta CDR3 regions were amplified from genomic DNA by means of the immunoSEQ Assay, a bias-controlled multiplex PCR. In the original analysis: The number of nucleated cells in each sample was estimated from the amplification of reference gene primers within the assay. To quantify the absolute abundance of each unique TCRbeta CDR3 rearrangement, sequence reads were collapsed and filtered. For each sample, productive Simpson clonality was calculated by taking the square root of Simpson's diversity index across productive rearrangements. The table was pulled from immuneACCESS by TCRdb, which kept in-frame rearrangements only. Such tables lose some clones; where checked, under half of the loss comes from unresolved V genes, and the rest has no known cause. That table is the source of V, J and clone size, and D and trimming were worked out from the DNA. This sample holds 200,000 to 250,000 clones; around 82% were observed only once. The top ten hold approximately 6.6% of the sample.

On this clone itself: The antigen it binds to is not known. Base qualities are not recorded, but no much larger clone differs from it by a single base.

The specimen was peripheral blood. The chain joins TRBV29-1 to TRBJ2-1; TRBD2 matches 7 bases in the middle. The sequence was collected from a woman in her 70s with acute or convalescent COVID-19. The encoded CDR3 is CSVGGGKLGSSYNEQFF. The DNA is as follows: TGCAGCGTTGGCGGGGGAAAACTAGGGAGCTCCTACAATGAGCAGTTCTTC.